This T cell receptor beta chain was identified during a study of T cells in localized non-small cell lung cancer. Study findings and constraints: A denser population of T cells in blood accompanied longer overall survival. When the top 100 tumor clones were examined, a median about 60 of them also appeared in the adjacent lung, which was paired and uninvolved.

The CDR3 is 13 amino acids. Per germline, CDR1 SGHTA and CDR2 FQGNSA. Trimming cost V 5 bases and J 4 bases, with 9 bases left between them. Using immunoSEQ multiplex PCR, the repertoire was profiled, and TCRdb retains in-frame clones only, with some absent. The data show 50,000 or so clones, 80% seen once. Turning to this clone: Its specificity is not known.

The material was PBMCs, obtained before any cancer treatment. The origin of this receptor is a woman aged 40-70 years with stage II lung adenocarcinoma. The V gene is TRBV7-2, the J gene TRBJ1-5; weak D call: TRBD1 (5 bases). CDR3 nucleotide sequence: TGTGCCAGCAGCCCGACAGCAAATCAGCCCCAGCATTTT. Its protein product is CASSPTANQPQHF.